The 13 T cell receptor beta chains reported below all come from one sample, sequenced in a study of blood T cells in healthy people across ages (dated by TCRdb to between 2014 and 2017). Libraries were constructed by 5' RACE. These reads were obtained on an Illumina HiSeq 2500. A second PCR of roughly 7 to 11 cycles was performed with a sample-barcoded 5' primer and a J-beta primer mix. Using fastp at Q25 and MiXCR, TCRdb reprocessed the public reads and kept productive beta chains. Every entry covers one CDR3 protein and lists the most common genes and DNA from its rows. Across this sample there are 1.4 million or so distinct CDR3 sequences, with less than 45% seen only once. Less than 5% of the sample is taken by the ten largest. What was sequenced was blood. Every receptor here comes from a young woman in good health.

The table lists this clonotype with a few counts. This sequence joins TRBV3-1 and TRBJ2-5; D is possibly TRBD1 or TRBD2 (5 bases each). CDR1 is LGHDT, CDR2 YNNKEL, per germline (reference sequence). The CDR3 spans 15 residues. Between the trimmed V and J ends, which lost 7 bases and 5 bases, there was a span of 20 bases. The CDR3 bases are TGTGCCAGCAAGTCGGAACTAGGGGCTTGGGAGACCCAGTACTTC. Protein sequence: CASKSELGAWETQYF.

The chain links TRBV6-6 to TRBJ1-3; no definite D call. Trimming cost V 0 bases and J 4 bases, with 10 bases left between them. The CDR3 contains 15 residues. Germline V lookup: CDR1 MNHNY, CDR2 SVGAGI (reference sequence). The CDR3 here is CASSYSSVLGNTIYF. CDR3 bases: TGTGCCAGCAGTTACTCGAGTGTCCTGGGAAACACCATATATTTT.

On this clonotype itself: A read error may account for a junction end that differs from germline. V gene TRBV27 combines with J gene TRBJ2-7; 8 bases agree with TRBD1. CDR3 length: 14 amino acids. The germline CDR1 and CDR2 sequences are MNHEY and SMNVEV (reference sequence). The CDR3 region has the DNA TGTGCCAGCAGATGGGGCAGGGGGCACAACGAACAGTACTTC. This codes for CASRWGRGHNEQYF.

The gene calls are TRBV4-1 and TRBJ1-1; 8 nucleotides line up with TRBD1. Germline V gives CDR1 MGHRA, CDR2 YSYEKL. The ends lost 5 bases at V and 1 base at J; junction bases unmatched: 9. CDR3 length: 16 residues. As DNA, the CDR3 is TGCGCCAGCAGCTCCAGCAGCGGGACAGGGAACACTGAAGCTTTCTTT. Translated, it gives CASSSSSGTGNTEAFF.

The chain has TRBV4-1 and TRBJ2-1, with D unclear. Trimming took off 1 base at V and 12 bases at J, with 13 bases between the two ends. Germline values: CDR1 MGHRA, CDR2 YSYEKL. CDR3 size: 13 residues. The CDR3 here is CASSQGSQSGQFF. Written as DNA, the CDR3 is TGCGCCAGCAGCCAAGGATCGCAATCTGGGCAGTTCTTC.

The J gene is TRBJ2-3, the V gene TRBV6-6; TRBD2 aligns across 11 bases. CDR3 size: 17 residues. Germline trimming cut 2 bases from V and 0 bases from J; bases unmatched to any gene: 4. Germline CDR1 and CDR2: MNHNY and SVGAGI (reference sequence). DNA of the CDR3: TGTGCCAGCAGTTACAGGACTAGCGGGCTGAGCACAGATACGCAGTATTTT. Translating gives CASSYRTSGLSTDTQYF.

This clonotype occurred a few times. The J gene is TRBJ1-5, the V gene TRBV7-9, with D uncertain. Trimming took off 1 base at V and 0 bases at J, with 16 bases between the two ends. Germline CDR1 and CDR2: SEHNR and FQNEAQ (reference sequence). The CDR3 contains 18 residues. This chain's CDR3 is CASSLEVRPFNSNQPQHF. The DNA for the CDR3 is TGTGCCAGCAGCTTAGAGGTCAGGCCTTTCAATAGCAATCAGCCCCAGCATTTT. Complete variable domain (other parts from reference TRBV7-9 and TRBJ1-5): DTGVSQNPRHKITKRGQNVTFRCDPISEHNRLYWYRQTLGQGPEFLTYFQNEAQLEKSRLLSDRFSAERPKGSFSTLEIQRTEQGDSAMYLCASSLEVRPFNSNQPQHFGDGTRLSIL.

The rearrangement uses TRBV10-3 and TRBJ2-1, with D tentatively TRBD2 (6 bases). The CDR3 is 15 residues long. The V end lost 2 bases, the J end lost 5 bases, and 13 bases lay between the germline ends. CDR1 ENHRY and CDR2 SYGVKD come from the germline V gene. The CDR3 reads CAISEAASAHNEQFF. Here the CDR3 DNA reads TGTGCCATCAGTGAGGCAGCTAGCGCCCACAATGAGCAGTTCTTC.

The chain is built from TRBV2 and TRBJ1-2, with a tentative D call TRBD1 (5 bases). The CDR3 runs 16 residues. Trimming removed 2 bases from V and 0 bases from J, with 13 bases in between. The V gene's germline CDR1 is SNHLY and CDR2 FYNNEI. CDR3 amino acids: CASSEQGGPSNYGYTF. CDR3 nucleotide sequence: TGTGCCAGCAGTGAACAGGGAGGCCCGTCTAACTATGGCTACACCTTC.

Only a few counts were recorded for this clonotype. V usage is TRBV6-1 and J usage is TRBJ1-6, with D tentatively TRBD1 (6 bases). CDR3 size: 19 residues. From germline, CDR1 is MNHNS and CDR2 SASEGT. The CDR3, as DNA: TGTGACAGTACCCGGGCGCCGGTGGACAGCTTCTCCTATAATTCACCCCTCCACTTT. Translated: CDSTRAPVDSFSYNSPLHF.

The chain joins TRBV28 to TRBJ2-3, with 8 bases lining up with TRBD2. This CDR3 spans 16 amino acids. Trimming removed 6 bases from V and 4 bases from J; junction bases left unmatched: 12. In germline, CDR1 is MDHEN, CDR2 SYDVKM. The CDR3 loop reads CASSTGGEEAPDTQYF. The CDR3 DNA follows: TGTGCCAGCAGCACGGGAGGGGAGGAAGCCCCAGATACGCAGTATTTT.

The chain employs TRBV7-2 and TRBJ2-7, with 12 nucleotides matching TRBD2. The assigned J gene may be wrong: the sequence end matches TRBJ2-5 better. The CDR3 runs to 15 residues. Germline V gene lookup returns CDR1 SGHTA and CDR2 FQGNSA. The chain's CDR3 is CASSSSGRAGETQYF. The CDR3 DNA reads TGTGCCAGCAGCTCTAGCGGGAGGGCCGGGGAGACCCAGTACTTC.

The chain joins TRBV5-4 to TRBJ2-7; 12 bases align to TRBD1. The germline V gene encodes CDR1 SGHNT and CDR2 YYREEE (reference sequence). V dropped 0 bases and J dropped 3; count of bases not matched to a gene: 4. CDR3 length: 16 amino acids. CDR3 amino acids: CASSLGGQGAYYEQYF. The CDR3 DNA is TGTGCCAGCAGCTTGGGGGGACAGGGGGCATACTACGAGCAGTACTTC.